Shown below are 11 T cell receptor beta chains from a single sample sequenced in a study of blood T cell repertoires in COVID-19. Produced via immunoSEQ multiplex PCR; TCRdb's table is partial and in-frame only. The sample gives about 150,000 clones, 84% of which show up once; approximately 8.9% is in the top ten. The sequencing input was peripheral blood. Receptor source: a man aged 30-40 years with COVID-19, enrolled during active disease.

CDR3 region: CASSLQGGGYGYTF. The CDR3 coding sequence is TGTGCCAGCAGCTTACAGGGGGGAGGCTATGGCTACACCTTC. The V gene is TRBV7-2, the J gene TRBJ1-2; TRBD1 agrees at 7 bases. V dropped 2 bases and J dropped 4; count of bases not matched to a gene: 4. The CDR3 spans 14 residues. CDR1 is SGHTA, CDR2 FQGNSA, per germline.

This chain uses TRBV9 with TRBJ1-6; 11 positions agree with TRBD1. CDR1 and CDR2 from the germline V gene are SGDLS and YYNGEE. The CDR3 is 16 residues long. Unmatched junction bases numbered 9, after V lost 4 bases and J lost 9 bases. CDR3 sequence: CASSKDPGTGGSPLHF. The DNA of the CDR3 is TGTGCCAGCAGCAAAGACCCCGGGACAGGGGGTTCACCCCTCCACTTT.

This clone was recorded a few times. V usage is TRBV10-3 and J usage is TRBJ2-2; TRBD2 matches 12 bases. The CDR3 totals 16 residues. J lost 2 bases, V lost 4 bases, and 2 bases had no gene match. The germline CDR1 and CDR2 sequences are ENHRY and SYGVKD. The CDR3 region has the DNA TGTGCCATCAGTGGGACTAGCGGGGCCAACACCGGGGAGCTGTTTTTT. It encodes CAISGTSGANTGELFF.

This clone was seen a single time. This chain links TRBV5-1 with TRBJ1-2; unclear D gene. V was cut by 4 bases and J by 1 base, with 20 bases left in between. CDR1 is SGHRS and CDR2 is YFSETQ in the germline V gene. This CDR3 has 17 amino acids. CDR3: CASSPRTLEGYNYGYTF. The DNA for the CDR3 is TGCGCCAGCAGCCCCCGGACTCTCGAGGGATATAACTATGGCTACACCTTC.

V is TRBV12-1 and J is TRBJ2-5; TRBD2 reflects the table's D call only, with no check against the DNA. TRBV12-1 is given as a pseudogene. There are 11 residues in the CDR3. The CDR3 nucleotides are TGTGCCAGCCCGCGCGATGAGGCCCAGTACTTC. This encodes CASPRDEAQYF.

The gene calls are TRBV19 and TRBJ1-1; tentatively, D is TRBD1 (5 bases). Trimming cost V 3 bases and J 2 bases, with 13 bases left between them. The CDR3 totals 15 residues. Per germline, CDR1 LNHDA and CDR2 SQIVND (reference sequence). CDR3 amino acids: CASSIYRPKNTEAFF. The CDR3 DNA reads as TGTGCCAGTAGTATTTACAGGCCGAAAAACACTGAAGCTTTCTTT. Full variable domain (missing parts from reference TRBV19 and TRBJ1-1): DGGITQSPKYLFRKEGQNVTLSCEQNLNHDAMYWYRQDPGQGLRLIYYSQIVNDFQKGDIAEGYSVSREKKESFPLTVTSAQKNPTAFYLCASSIYRPKNTEAFFGQGTRLTVV.

Only one count was recorded for this clone. The chain combines TRBV10-1 with TRBJ1-4; possible D gene TRBD1, 5 bases. The CDR3 contains 17 residues. The V end lost 7 bases, the J end lost 5 bases, and 23 bases lay between the germline ends. Germline assignment: CDR1 WNHNN and CDR2 SYGVQD (reference sequence). CDR3 region: CASTFPGGRSKNEKLFF. The CDR3 region has the DNA TGCGCCAGCACTTTTCCCGGGGGGAGGAGCAAGAATGAAAAACTGTTTTTT.

The chain combines TRBV29-1 with TRBJ2-2; D is ambiguous. Trimming pared 7 bases from V and 1 base from J, leaving 13 bases between. The V gene's germline CDR1 is SQVTM and CDR2 ANQGSEA. There are 14 residues in the CDR3. CDR3: CSGRLGRNTGELFF. Here the CDR3 DNA reads TGCAGCGGTCGCTTGGGCAGGAACACCGGGGAGCTGTTTTTT.

This rearrangement joins TRBV28 to TRBJ2-1; TRBD2 might be the D (6 bases). This CDR3 has 13 residues. Trimming cost V 5 bases and J 8 bases, with 13 bases left between them. CDR1 is MDHEN, CDR2 SYDVKM, per germline. CDR3 nucleotides: TGTGCCAGCAGTGAATCGACTAGGGATGAGCAGTTCTTC. Amino acids: CASSESTRDEQFF.

This clone appeared a few times. The V call is TRBV19, the J call TRBJ1-5, with 8 positions matching TRBD1. Germline-derived CDR1 and CDR2 are LNHDA and SQIVND (reference sequence). The length of the CDR3 is 15 residues. V dropped 7 bases and J dropped 6; count of bases not matched to a gene: 11. Here the CDR3 DNA reads TGTGCCAGTACCCTAAGTGGACAGGGCAGTCAGCCCCAGCATTTT. Encoded protein: CASTLSGQGSQPQHF.

This clone was counted only a few times. V is TRBV5-1 and J is TRBJ2-7; 9 bases match TRBD1. From germline, CDR1 is SGHRS and CDR2 YFSETQ. V lost 4 bases to trimming and J lost 5 bases; unmatched junction nucleotides: 7. The CDR3 covers 14 residues. CDR3 sequence reads: CASSKQQGANEQYF. CDR3 sequence (DNA): TGCGCCAGCAGCAAACAACAGGGGGCGAACGAGCAGTACTTC. Drawing the rest from reference TRBV5-1 and TRBJ2-7, the complete variable domain is KAGVTQTPRYLIKTRGQQVTLSCSPISGHRSVSWYQQTPGQGLQFLFEYFSETQRNKGNFPGRFSGRQFSNSRSEMNVSTLELGDSALYLCASSKQQGANEQYFGPGTRLTVT.